The T cell receptor (beta chain) described here comes from a study of regulatory T cells in long-lasting Graves disease. Time point specified: newly diagnosed GD, antithyroid drugs for less than 3 months. Making the TCR library involved RNA that had been extracted from PBMCs. Study conclusions and caveats: The TCR repertoire of persistent Graves' patients was less diverse than that of newly diagnosed ones.

Construction of the TCR beta libraries employed iRepertoire HTBI primers in conjunction with Arm-PCR of CDR3 regions. TCRdb independently ran MiXCR on the multiplex PCR reads; one entry per CDR3 protein. The sample contains 600,000 to 650,000 distinct CDR3 sequences, about 15% of which appear only once. As for this clonotype: Antigen: not known. This may come from a read error, since a much larger clone is one base off. This CDR3 is missing its conserved last phenylalanine or tryptophan, likely due to a read error.

The same sample was also studied in work on T cells in Graves' hyperthyroidism and ophthalmopathy. That study adds: A set of HTBI primers served as the primers for a first-round RT-PCR of the TCR CDR3.

The receptor comes from a woman in her twenties or thirties with Graves disease. Sequenced material: peripheral blood mononuclear cells (PBMCs), taken at new diagnosis, from a patient treated with antithyroid drugs.

Written as DNA, the CDR3 is TGCAGTGCTTCACCAGAGACTAGCCACCGGACGAGAGAGCAGTTCCTC. Its protein is CSASPETSHRTREQFL. This chain links TRBV20-1 with TRBJ2-1; 7 nucleotides match TRBD2. The CDR3 loop spans 16 amino acids. CDR1 is DFQATT and CDR2 is SNEGSKA in the germline V gene (reference sequence). The junction had 20 bases not matched to a gene; V was cut back by 5 bases and J by 10 bases.